The present entry profiles one T cell receptor beta chain with its context. What antigen it recognizes has not been identified. Per-base qualities were not stored, and no clone one base away is much larger. The data were taken from a study of blood T cell repertoires in COVID-19 (dated by TCRdb to 2018 to 2020). Concerning the study at large: Samples from collaborators originated in the United States, Italy and Spain and spanned both the acute and convalescent phases of COVID-19. The material from the prospective study consisted of cDNA or gDNA derived from T cells, B-cell-depleted T cells, or PBMCs. Subjects who had been exposed to COVID-19, were actively infected with it, or had recovered from it provided the deeply sampled blood TCRbeta repertoires that made up the dataset. The repertoires were made available in a free public database intended to serve as a resource for research on the immune response to SARS-CoV-2. Samples were obtained from the ongoing ImmuneRACE study (first 160 participants) and from over 1,000 subjects provided by 6 global collaborators. A de-identified subject ID, COVID-19 status, age in years and sex were almost always included in the sample metadata. Where available, HLA class I and class II types were taken from metadata supplied by the sample provider and were not determined by assay-based typing. Overall study results and their limits: How much clinical and demographic metadata was included differed by source and by participant, and the metadata was provided uncurated.

The V end gives up 3 bases and the J end 7 bases, leaving 6 bases in the junction not matched to a gene. The germline V gene (reference sequence) gives CDR1 as GTSNPN and CDR2 as SVGIG. Including cysteine and phenylalanine, the CDR3 has 14 amino acids. The retained sequence is limited to the CDR3, 42 bases, with the frame set at the first base. The immunoSEQ Assay, a bias-controlled multiplex PCR, was used to amplify TCRbeta CDR3 regions from genomic DNA. Processing in the source paper ran as follows. Within the assay, amplification of reference gene primers was used to estimate how many nucleated cells each sample contained. To quantify the absolute abundance of each unique TCRbeta CDR3 rearrangement, sequence reads were collapsed and filtered. Productive Simpson clonality was computed per sample as the square root of Simpson's diversity index over productive rearrangements. TCRdb limited this immuneACCESS table to in-frame rearrangements with V and J called. A share of clones is missing; checked studies link under half to unresolved V genes, and the rest is unexplained. Clone size and V and J calls were adopted from that table, with D and trimming inferred from the DNA. Here the sample has roughly 170,000 clones; around nine tenths occur a single time. About 12% of the sample belongs to the ten largest clones.

In Seattle, one collaborating source enrolled patients while the infection was active and tracked those patients longitudinally over the course of disease. Whole blood was collected in K2EDTA tubes by collaborating institutions according to the institutions' own protocols. For TCRbeta analysis, collaborators shipped samples in one of three forms: frozen whole blood, isolated PBMCs, or DNA extracted from either of those sample types. This clonotype was obtained from a woman between 65 and 79 years old with COVID-19, enrolled during active disease. What was sequenced was peripheral blood. The rearrangement joined TRBV30 to TRBJ1-5, with 10 junctional bases fitting TRBD1. This receptor carries the CDR3 CAWRGQGNHQPQHF. The DNA sequence is as follows: TGTGCCTGGAGGGGACAGGGGAACCACCAGCCCCAGCATTTT.